The clone carrying this T cell receptor beta chain was counted between two and nine times. The read ends 3 residues shy of where the CDR3 ends; the end is completed using the germline J gene. The same CDR3 also results from other DNA sequences found in this sample. The source of the sample is a study of T cell clonality in common variable immunodeficiency. This CDR3 has 15 residues. Trimming removed 2 bases from V and 6 bases from J; junction bases left unmatched: 5. Germline V gene sequence: CDR1 ENHRY, CDR2 SYGVKD. Profiling relied on immunoSEQ multiplex PCR, and the TCRdb table lists in-frame clones only, not all of them. The sample offers around 29,000 clones and no singletons, the top ten holding 3.5% to 5.5%.

The sequence came from a person aged 18-69 years in good health. Sequencing input: peripheral blood mononuclear cells. This chain joins TRBV10-3 and TRBJ2-7, with 12 bases that match TRBD2. The CDR3 here is CAISEVELAGGEQYF. The CDR3 DNA, read in part, is TGTGCCATCAGTGAGGTCGAACTAGCGGGAGGCGAG.